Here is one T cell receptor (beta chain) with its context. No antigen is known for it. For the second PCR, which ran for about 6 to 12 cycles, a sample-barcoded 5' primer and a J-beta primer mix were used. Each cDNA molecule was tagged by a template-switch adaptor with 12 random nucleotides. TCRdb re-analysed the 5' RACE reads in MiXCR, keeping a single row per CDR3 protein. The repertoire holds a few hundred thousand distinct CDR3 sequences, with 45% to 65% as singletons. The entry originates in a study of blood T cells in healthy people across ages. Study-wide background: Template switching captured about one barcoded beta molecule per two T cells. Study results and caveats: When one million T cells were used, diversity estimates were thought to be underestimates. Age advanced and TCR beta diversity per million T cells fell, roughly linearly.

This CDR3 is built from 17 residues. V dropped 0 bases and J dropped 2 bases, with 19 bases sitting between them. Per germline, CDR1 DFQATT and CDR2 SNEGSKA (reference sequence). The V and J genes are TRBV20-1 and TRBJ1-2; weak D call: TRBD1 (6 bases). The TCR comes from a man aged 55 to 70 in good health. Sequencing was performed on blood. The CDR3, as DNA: TGCAGTGCTAGAGAGCGGGGGGGCGGTTCTGGGAACTATGGCTACACCTTC. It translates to CSARERGGGSGNYGYTF.